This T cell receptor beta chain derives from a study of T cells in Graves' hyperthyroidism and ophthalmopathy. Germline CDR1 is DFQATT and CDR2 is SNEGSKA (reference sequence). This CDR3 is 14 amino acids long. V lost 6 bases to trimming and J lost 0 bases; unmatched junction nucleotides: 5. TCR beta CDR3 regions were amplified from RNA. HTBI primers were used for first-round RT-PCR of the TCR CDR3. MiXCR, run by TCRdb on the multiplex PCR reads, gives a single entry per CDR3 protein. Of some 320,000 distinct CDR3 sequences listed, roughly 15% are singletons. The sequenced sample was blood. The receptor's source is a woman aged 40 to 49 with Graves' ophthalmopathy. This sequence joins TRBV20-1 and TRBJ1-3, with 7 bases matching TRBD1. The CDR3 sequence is CSAMGQYSGNTIYF. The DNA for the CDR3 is TGCAGTGCCATGGGACAGTACTCTGGAAACACCATATATTTT.